Below are 9 T cell receptor beta chains sequenced from a single sample in a study of T cell responses to AZD1222 COVID-19 vaccine. Sequencing was performed with immunoSEQ multiplex PCR; in TCRdb, only in-frame clones are kept and a portion is missing. The data hold approximately 200,000 clones, with approximately 90% observed a single time. This sample comprised peripheral blood, obtained 28 days after the second AZD1222 dose. The receptors here all came from an adult who received the AZD1222 COVID-19 vaccine.

The genes are TRBV3-1 (or the pseudogene TRBV3-2) and TRBJ1-6; possibly TRBD1 for D (6 bases). The V end was cut by 4 bases, the J end by 10 bases, with 14 bases between. The germline gives CDR1 LGHDT, CDR2 YNNKEL (reference sequence). This CDR3 region has 14 residues. CDR3 DNA: TGTGCCAGCAGCCGCCGCACAGGGTTATCACCCCTCCACTTT. Its protein is CASSRRTGLSPLHF.

The genes are TRBV5-4 and TRBJ2-2, with D possibly matching TRBD1 (6 bases). V was trimmed by 3 bases and J by 8 bases, leaving 14 bases between them. Germline V gene data show CDR1 as SGHNT and CDR2 as YYREEE (reference sequence). The CDR3 extends over 14 amino acids. The CDR3 DNA sequence: TGTGCCAGCAGCTCACAGGGACGATTTGGGGAGCTGTTTTTT. Amino acids: CASSSQGRFGELFF.

The chain links TRBV12-3 or TRBV12-4 to TRBJ2-1; tentative D call: TRBD2 (5 bases). The CDR3 has 12 residues. V was shortened by 6 bases and J by 9 bases, with 12 bases between the two germline ends. This CDR3 reads CASSTLVGEQFF. CDR3 bases: TGTGCCAGCAGCACACTAGTGGGTGAGCAGTTCTTC.

The gene calls are TRBV4-1 and TRBJ2-2, with 12 positions matching TRBD2. With V trimmed by 1 base and J by 4 bases, 7 bases remained unmatched. This CDR3 region has 18 residues. CDR1 and CDR2 from the germline V gene are MGHRA and YSYEKL. The CDR3 DNA follows: TGCGCCAGCAGCCAAGTTTGGTCTAGCGGGAGGGCCACCGGGGAGCTGTTTTTT. The encoded protein is CASSQVWSSGRATGELFF.

The chain combines TRBV6-1 with TRBJ1-6; TRBD1 might be the D (5 bases). The CDR3 loop spans 17 amino acids. CDR1 and CDR2 (germline): MNHNS, SASEGT. V was clipped by 4 bases and J by 5 bases, with 18 bases between them. The DNA of the CDR3 is TGTGCCAGCAGTGGGGGCCTTGGGGGGTACGATAATTCACCCCTCCACTTT. Translation gives CASSGGLGGYDNSPLHF.

V is TRBV30 and J is TRBJ1-2, with a weak D call TRBD1 (5 bases). CDR1 and CDR2 (germline): GTSNPN, SVGIG (reference sequence). V was cut by 0 bases and J by 4 bases, with 9 bases left in between. The CDR3 is 13 residues long. The CDR3 loop reads CAWSVRTTYGYTF. In DNA form, the CDR3 reads TGTGCCTGGAGTGTAAGGACAACCTATGGCTACACCTTC.

This chain links TRBV30 with TRBJ1-2; no definite D call. V was cut by 0 bases and J by 0 bases, with 8 bases left in between. CDR3 length equals 14 residues. Germline V lookup: CDR1 GTSNPN, CDR2 SVGIG (reference sequence). CDR3 bases: TGTGCCTGGAGTGTGGAGCAAGCTAACTATGGCTACACCTTC. The encoded protein is CAWSVEQANYGYTF.

The V call is TRBV30, the J call TRBJ1-1, with 7 bases that match TRBD1. The junction had 6 bases not matched to a gene; V was cut back by 0 bases and J by 11 bases. This CDR3 has 12 amino acids. The germline gives CDR1 GTSNPN, CDR2 SVGIG (reference sequence). DNA of the CDR3: TGTGCCTGGAGTGTACATGGACAGGTCGCTTTCTTT. Amino acid sequence: CAWSVHGQVAFF. The whole variable domain, filled in from reference TRBV30 and TRBJ1-1, reads SQTIHQWPATLVQPVGSPLSLECTVEGTSNPNLYWYRQAAGRGLQLLFYSVGIGQISSEVPQNLSASRPQDRQFILSSKKLLLSDSGFYLCAWSVHGQVAFFGQGTRLTVV.

The CDR3 bases are TGCGCCAGCAGCTTGTTGGTGGACCTGCAAGAGACCCAGTACTTC. Translated: CASSLLVDLQETQYF. The chain links TRBV5-1 to TRBJ2-5; D call uncertain. With 1 base removed from V and 2 bases from J, the gap between germline ends came to 12 bases. Germline V CDR1 and CDR2: SGHRS, YFSETQ. This CDR3 region has 15 residues.